This TCR beta chain was found in a study of post-analysis software for immune sequencing data. At the level of the study: The disease courses spanned relapsing-remitting, secondary progressive and progressive-relapsing forms of multiple sclerosis. Whole-study results and caveats: Roughly 5 TRBV segments (TRBV5-6, TRBV5-1 and TRBV20-1 among them) occurred more frequently in patients than in controls. Strong co-clustering by F measure was evident for samples that had been prepared in the same batch. The study found significantly lower normalized Chao1 diversity in multiple sclerosis patients than in controls.

The CDR3 is 16 residues long. Germline CDR1 is SEHNR and CDR2 is FQNEAQ (reference sequence). Trimming at V came to 3 bases and at J to 0 bases, leaving 5 bases not matched to a gene. TCR beta libraries were prepared from cDNA with unique molecular identifiers. T cells numbering about 0.85 to 10 million yielded cDNA molecules that totaled about 500,000. MiXCR, run by TCRdb on the PCR reads, gives a single entry per CDR3 protein. Here the sample spans 750,000 to 950,000 distinct CDR3 sequences, roughly 50% being singletons. This clonotype was found once. What it binds is not known. V is TRBV7-9 and J is TRBJ2-5; 9 bases are shared with TRBD2. The sample taken for sequencing was blood. The TCR originated in a girl between 10 and 17 years old with multiple sclerosis. Here the CDR3 DNA reads TGTGCCAGCAGCTTCATAGCGGGGGCTTACCAAGAGACCCAGTACTTC. Translation: CASSFIAGAYQETQYF.